Listed below are T cell receptor beta chains from one sample, sequenced in a study of blood T cell repertoires in COVID-19. Measured with immunoSEQ multiplex PCR; TCRdb has only the in-frame clones, and not every one. The sample holds about 200,000 clones; around 90% are singletons and the top ten take 6.5%. Sequencing input: peripheral blood. Receptors originate from a man aged 55 to 70 who had recovered from COVID-19. Each CDR3 is given with its conserved first and last residue. D genes are given only for firm matches. Rows may omit the clone size; those that give it use once, few, many or a size class.

CASSYRPGLAGADKTQYF,TGTGCCAGCAGTTACCGACCGGGACTAGCGGGGGCAGATAAGACCCAGTACTTC,.,TRBV6-2/TRBV6-3,TRBD2,TRBJ2-5
CASSSQGAEGYTF,TGTGCCAGCAGTAGCCAGGGGGCGGAAGGCTACACCTTC,.,TRBV6-5,TRBD1,TRBJ1-2
CASSLETGKVTGELFF,TGCGCCAGCAGCTTGGAAACAGGGAAGGTGACCGGGGAGCTGTTTTTT,once,TRBV5-1,.,TRBJ2-2
CASSQAEQGGYGYTF,TGTGCCAGCAGCCAAGCCGAGCAGGGCGGATATGGCTACACCTTC,.,TRBV4-2,.,TRBJ1-2
CASSGASSGDNEQFF,TGTGCCAGCAGCGGAGCGTCTAGCGGGGATAATGAGCAGTTCTTC,once,TRBV7-9,TRBD2,TRBJ2-1
CASSLDRAEHEQYF,TGCGCCAGCAGCCTGGACAGGGCGGAACACGAGCAGTACTTC,once,TRBV5-1,TRBD1,TRBJ2-7
CASSTGTVRTDTQYF,TGTGCCAGTAGTACCGGGACAGTGCGCACAGATACGCAGTATTTT,.,TRBV19,TRBD1,TRBJ2-3
CASIRTGRAPYFPEAFF,TGTGCCAGTATCCGCACGGGCAGGGCCCCTTATTTTCCTGAAGCTTTCTTT,.,TRBV19,.,TRBJ1-1
CASSLAQFGGSGTEAFF,TGCGCCAGCAGCTTGGCCCAGTTCGGGGGGTCGGGGACTGAAGCTTTCTTT,.,TRBV5-1,.,TRBJ1-1
CASSLAEASAETQYF,TGTGCCAGCAGCTTGGCGGAGGCTAGCGCGGAGACCCAGTACTTC,.,TRBV5-4,.,TRBJ2-5
CASWDRVNTEAFF,TGTGCCAGCTGGGACAGAGTGAACACTGAAGCTTTCTTT,.,TRBV19,TRBD1,TRBJ1-1
CATSKRGWSTEAFF,TGTGCCACCAGCAAGCGCGGGTGGAGCACTGAAGCTTTCTTT,.,TRBV15,.,TRBJ1-1
CASSNRDRGYEQYF,TGTGCCAGCAGCAACCGGGACAGGGGATACGAGCAGTACTTC,.,TRBV9,TRBD1,TRBJ2-7
CASSRGQQETQYF,TGCGCCAGCAGCCGTGGACAGCAAGAGACCCAGTACTTC,.,TRBV5-1,.,TRBJ2-5
CASSQDRSSSYKNIQYF,TGCGCCAGCAGCCAAGATCGCTCTAGCTCCTACAAAAACATTCAGTACTTC,.,TRBV4-3,.,TRBJ2-4
CASSLESRGFYEQYF,TGTGCCAGCAGCTTAGAGTCCAGGGGCTTCTACGAGCAGTACTTC,.,TRBV7-8,.,TRBJ2-7
CASSPRGAGYTDTQYF,TGTGCCAGCAGCCCCCGTGGGGCGGGGTACACAGATACGCAGTATTTT,.,TRBV7-3,.,TRBJ2-3
CASSLFTNEQYF,TGTGCCAGCAGCTTGTTTACTAACGAGCAGTACTTC,.,TRBV5-4,.,TRBJ2-7
CASSQSDSWDTEAFF,TGTGCCAGCAGCCAATCCGACAGCTGGGACACTGAAGCTTTCTTT,.,TRBV3-1/TRBV3-2,.,TRBJ1-1
CASSPLDRFQETQYF,TGTGCCAGCAGCCCTTTGGACAGGTTCCAAGAGACCCAGTACTTC,.,TRBV3-1/TRBV3-2,TRBD1,TRBJ2-5
CASSLSSGGTSARTGELFF,TGTGCCAGCAGCTTATCTAGCGGGGGTACCTCCGCGAGGACCGGGGAGCTGTTTTTT,.,TRBV5-5,TRBD2,TRBJ2-2
CASSQDRTGGGNEQFF,TGTGCCAGCAGCCAAGATCGGACAGGGGGTGGGAATGAGCAGTTCTTC,.,TRBV3-1/TRBV3-2,TRBD1,TRBJ2-1
CASSLLPLGAPYNEQFF,TGTGCCAGCAGTTTACTCCCTTTAGGGGCCCCCTACAATGAGCAGTTCTTC,few,TRBV27,.,TRBJ2-1
CASSLRTGANPYEQYF,TGTGCCAGTAGTCTCCGGACAGGGGCAAATCCCTACGAGCAGTACTTC,.,TRBV19,TRBD1,TRBJ2-7
CASSSPDRIYEQYF,TGTGCCAGCAGTTCCCCGGACAGGATCTACGAGCAGTACTTC,.,TRBV27,TRBD1,TRBJ2-7
CASSPLKDSGNPYEQYF,TGTGCCAGCAGCCCATTAAAGGACAGCGGAAACCCCTACGAGCAGTACTTC,.,TRBV5-5,.,TRBJ2-7
CASSKRGTEGYEQYF,TGTGCCAGCAGCAAAAGGGGGACAGAGGGCTACGAGCAGTACTTC,.,TRBV21-1,.,TRBJ2-7